These 22 T cell receptor beta chains were sequenced from one sample in a study of graft-versus-host responses after intestinal transplantation. Intraepithelial plus lamina propria lymphocytes were released by processing graft tissue. TCRdb keeps only in-frame clones here, not all; method: immunoSEQ multiplex PCR. Altogether about 63,000 clones are present, 75% to 90% being singletons, with the ten largest covering around 1.7%. The sequencing here drew on ileum tissue, taken less than 400 days after transplant. Receptors were obtained from a human patient who received an intestinal transplant, so some T cells may come from the graft donor.

The rearrangement links TRBV14 to TRBJ1-1; D might be TRBD1 (5 bases). V was cut by 1 base and J by 5 bases, with 14 bases left in between. CDR3 length: 15 amino acids. Per germline, CDR1 SGHDN and CDR2 FVKESK. In nucleotides, the CDR3 is TGTGCCAGCAGCCAAGTCGGTGGGGCGTGGACTGAAGCTTTCTTT. This encodes CASSQVGGAWTEAFF.

CDR3 region: CASSEGEQYF. The CDR3 DNA follows: TGTGCCAGCAGTGAGGGCGAGCAGTACTTC. This sequence joins TRBV2 and TRBJ2-7, with no clear D. The CDR3 runs 10 residues. CDR1 is SNHLY, CDR2 FYNNEI, per germline. V was pared by 3 bases and J by 6 bases, with 3 bases between.

The gene calls are TRBV9 and TRBJ2-7; D possibly corresponds to TRBD2 (6 bases). V lost 0 bases and J lost 0, with 7 bases in between. The CDR3 is made up of 14 amino acids. CDR1 is SGDLS and CDR2 is YYNGEE in the germline V gene. CDR3 nucleotide sequence: TGTGCCAGCAGCGTAGGGAGGGGCTCCTACGAGCAGTACTTC. This gives the protein CASSVGRGSYEQYF.

V and J are TRBV7-2 and TRBJ2-3; possible D gene TRBD2, 5 bases. Trimming cost V 8 bases and J 1 base, with 13 bases left between them. The CDR3 totals 14 residues. Germline CDR1 and CDR2: SGHTA and FQGNSA. The CDR3 sequence: CASRGDYRTDTQYF. The CDR3 nucleotides read TGTGCCAGCCGGGGAGACTATCGCACAGATACGCAGTATTTT.

The V and J genes are TRBV28 and TRBJ2-7; the D gene is possibly TRBD1 (6 bases). The V gene's germline CDR1 is MDHEN and CDR2 SYDVKM. V was cut by 3 bases and J by 6 bases, with 18 bases left in between. The CDR3 is 15 amino acids. CDR3 residues: CASSFRGPLSREQYF. DNA for the CDR3: TGTGCCAGCAGTTTCAGGGGACCGCTGTCGCGCGAGCAGTACTTC.

CDR3 sequence: CASSQEISRADTQYF. CDR3 coding DNA: TGTGCCAGCAGCCAAGAAATTAGTAGGGCAGATACGCAGTATTTT. The rearrangement uses TRBV4-2 and TRBJ2-3; D is uncertain. This CDR3 comprises 15 residues. The V end lost 0 bases, the J end lost 4 bases, and 11 bases lay between the germline ends. Germline values: CDR1 LGHNA, CDR2 YNFKEQ.

The J gene is TRBJ1-4, the V gene TRBV12-5; D uncertain. Deletions cut 5 bases from V and 7 bases from J, with 5 bases between. CDR3 length equals 11 residues. Germline CDR1 LGHNT, CDR2 FRNRAP. DNA of the CDR3: TGTGCTAGTGGTATAGGTGAAAAACTGTTTTTT. Protein: CASGIGEKLFF.

The chain uses TRBV2 and TRBJ2-3; 9 nucleotides line up with TRBD2. The junction had 33 bases not matched to a gene; V was cut back by 5 bases and J by 6 bases. This CDR3 spans 23 amino acids. Per the germline V gene, CDR1 is SNHLY and CDR2 is FYNNEI. The CDR3 region has the DNA TGTGCCAGCAGTCCCCGGACAGACCTAACTAAAGCGGGAGGTCTCCTAATAGAGGATACGCAGTATTTT. This sequence encodes CASSPRTDLTKAGGLLIEDTQYF.

The chain recombines TRBV29-1 with TRBJ2-7; D may be TRBD1 (5 bases). Trimming cost V 1 base and J 7 bases, with 11 bases left between them. Germline V lookup: CDR1 SQVTM, CDR2 ANQGSEA. The CDR3 covers 12 residues. The CDR3 sequence: CSVEVWAGEQYF. The DNA of the CDR3 is TGCAGCGTTGAAGTTTGGGCAGGGGAGCAGTACTTC.

This chain links TRBV5-1 with TRBJ1-2, with 8 positions matching TRBD1. CDR3 length equals 16 residues. The germline CDR1 and CDR2 sequences are SGHRS and YFSETQ. The V and J ends lost 1 base and 6 bases, in that order; junction bases with no gene match: 11. CDR3: CASSLRPGGAENGYTF. DNA for the CDR3: TGCGCCAGCAGCTTGCGGCCAGGGGGCGCAGAAAATGGCTACACCTTC.

The rearrangement links TRBV9 to TRBJ2-1; no definite D call. Trimming cost V 0 bases and J 2 bases, with 9 bases left between them. Germline assignment: CDR1 SGDLS and CDR2 YYNGEE. The CDR3 length is 15 residues. CDR3 loop: CASSVGIAAYNEQFF. DNA of the CDR3: TGTGCCAGCAGCGTAGGAATAGCAGCCTACAATGAGCAGTTCTTC.

This chain links TRBV7-3 with TRBJ1-2; 7 positions match TRBD1. V lost 3 bases, J lost 6 bases, and 4 bases stayed unmatched. Germline values: CDR1 SGHTA, CDR2 FQGTGA. The CDR3 runs 13 residues. The CDR3 reads CASSLGTENGYTF. CDR3 DNA: TGTGCCAGCAGCTTGGGGACAGAGAATGGCTACACCTTC.

J is TRBJ2-3 and V is TRBV29-1; D may be TRBD2 (7 bases). V was pared by 6 bases and J by 3 bases, with 10 bases between. Germline assignment: CDR1 SQVTM and CDR2 ANQGSEA. The CDR3 loop spans 12 amino acids. The CDR3 DNA is TGCAGCGTGAGCGGGACAACAGATACGCAGTATTTT. This sequence encodes CSVSGTTDTQYF.

This rearrangement joins TRBV7-9 to TRBJ2-5; D is perhaps TRBD1 or TRBD2 (5 bases each). The CDR3 sequence is 14 residues long. The V end lost 3 bases, the J end lost 4 bases, and 12 bases lay between the germline ends. The germline gives CDR1 SEHNR, CDR2 FQNEAQ (reference sequence). CDR3: CASSFWDEGETQYF. Here the CDR3 DNA reads TGTGCCAGCAGCTTTTGGGACGAGGGAGAGACCCAGTACTTC.

The CDR3 loop is CASRLAGTSGSLGDYEQYF. The CDR3 DNA reads TGTGCAAGTCGCTTAGCCGGGACTAGCGGGAGCCTCGGGGACTACGAGCAGTACTTC. V is TRBV12-2 and J is TRBJ2-7; no DNA check was done on the table's D call, TRBD2. TRBV12-2 is a pseudogene segment. The CDR3 covers 19 residues.

The chain is built from TRBV18 and TRBJ1-1; no clear D. Germline assignment: CDR1 KGHSH and CDR2 LQKENI. This CDR3 is 15 amino acids long. V was cut by 3 bases and J by 4 bases, with 15 bases left in between. The chain's CDR3 is CASSPPKGVGTEAFF. CDR3 bases: TGTGCCAGCTCACCCCCCAAGGGCGTGGGCACTGAAGCTTTCTTT.

V is TRBV18 and J is TRBJ2-3, with 7 bases matching TRBD2. CDR3 size: 17 residues. V trimming: 3 bases; J trimming: 2 bases; junction bases outside the gene matches: 11. In germline, CDR1 is KGHSH, CDR2 LQKENI. CDR3 sequence reads: CASSPPGGVGHTDTQYF. In nucleotides, the CDR3 is TGTGCCAGCTCACCTCCGGGGGGAGTTGGACACACAGATACGCAGTATTTT.

The chain has TRBV4-2 and TRBJ2-7, with TRBD2 identical over 12 bases. The V gene's germline CDR1 is LGHNA and CDR2 YNFKEQ. This CDR3 spans 15 amino acids. V lost 6 bases and J lost 3; bases outside the gene matches: 6. DNA of the CDR3: TGTGCCAGCAGGCCTACTAGCGGGGGGATCTACGAGCAGTACTTC. It translates to CASRPTSGGIYEQYF.

The rearrangement links TRBV5-1 to TRBJ2-2; TRBD2 might be the D (6 bases). The CDR3 is 14 amino acids. V dropped 2 bases and J dropped 3 bases, with 8 bases sitting between them. The germline V gene encodes CDR1 SGHRS and CDR2 YFSETQ. CDR3 nucleotide sequence: TGCGCCAGCAGCTTAGGGGACTACACCGGGGAGCTGTTTTTT. Translation gives CASSLGDYTGELFF. The whole variable domain, remainder taken from reference TRBV5-1 and TRBJ2-2, is KAGVTQTPRYLIKTRGQQVTLSCSPISGHRSVSWYQQTPGQGLQFLFEYFSETQRNKGNFPGRFSGRQFSNSRSEMNVSTLELGDSALYLCASSLGDYTGELFFGEGSRLTVL.

V gene TRBV5-1 combines with J gene TRBJ1-4; TRBD1 matches at 7 bases. The germline V gene has CDR1 SGHRS and CDR2 YFSETQ. J lost 8 bases, V lost 1 base, and 2 bases had no gene match. This CDR3 comprises 13 residues. The CDR3 spells CASSLRGHEKLFF. CDR3 coding DNA: TGCGCCAGCAGCTTGAGGGGGCACGAAAAACTGTTTTTT. Full variable domain (rest looked up from reference TRBV5-1 and TRBJ1-4): KAGVTQTPRYLIKTRGQQVTLSCSPISGHRSVSWYQQTPGQGLQFLFEYFSETQRNKGNFPGRFSGRQFSNSRSEMNVSTLELGDSALYLCASSLRGHEKLFFGSGTQLSVL.

The genes are TRBV18 and TRBJ2-7; the match to TRBD2 covers 9 bases. This CDR3 is 17 amino acids long. Germline V gene data show CDR1 as KGHSH and CDR2 as LQKENI. V lost 0 bases, J lost 9 bases, and 15 bases stayed unmatched. The CDR3 reads CASSPPGLSGRTHGQYF. The DNA of the CDR3 is TGTGCCAGCTCACCACCGGGGCTGAGCGGGAGGACCCATGGGCAGTACTTC.

This chain uses TRBV28 with TRBJ1-1; unclear D gene. V dropped 4 bases and J dropped 8 bases, with 14 bases sitting between them. This CDR3 spans 13 amino acids. Germline assignment: CDR1 MDHEN and CDR2 SYDVKM. The chain's CDR3 is CASSYKSGTEAFF. CDR3 coding DNA: TGTGCCAGCAGTTATAAATCCGGTACGGAAGCTTTCTTT. Variable domain in full (rest from reference TRBV28 and TRBJ1-1): DVKVTQSSRYLVKRTGEKVFLECVQDMDHENMFWYRQDPGLGLRLIYFSYDVKMKEKGDIPEGYSVSREKKERFSLILESASTNQTSMYLCASSYKSGTEAFFGQGTRLTVV.